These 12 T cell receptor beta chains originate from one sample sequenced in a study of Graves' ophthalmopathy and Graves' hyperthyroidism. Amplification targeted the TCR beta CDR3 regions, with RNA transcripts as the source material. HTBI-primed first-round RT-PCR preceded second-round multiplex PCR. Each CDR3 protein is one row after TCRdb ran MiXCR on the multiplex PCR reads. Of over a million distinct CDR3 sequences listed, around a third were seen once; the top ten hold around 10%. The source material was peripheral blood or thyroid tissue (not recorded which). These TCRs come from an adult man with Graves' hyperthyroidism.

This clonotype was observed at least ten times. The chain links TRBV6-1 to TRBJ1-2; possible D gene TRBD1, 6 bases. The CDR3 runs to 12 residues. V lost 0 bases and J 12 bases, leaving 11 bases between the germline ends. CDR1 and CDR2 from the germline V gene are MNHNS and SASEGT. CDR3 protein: CASSEAGGGNTF. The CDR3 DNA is TGTGCCAGCAGTGAAGCAGGGGGAGGTAACACCTTC.

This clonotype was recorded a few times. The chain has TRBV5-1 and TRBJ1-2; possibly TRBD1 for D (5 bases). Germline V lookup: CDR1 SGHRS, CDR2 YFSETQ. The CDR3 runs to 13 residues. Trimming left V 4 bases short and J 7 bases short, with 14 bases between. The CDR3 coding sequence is TGCGCCAGCAGCCATGACGGGGCCGGTGGCTACACCTTC. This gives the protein CASSHDGAGGYTF.

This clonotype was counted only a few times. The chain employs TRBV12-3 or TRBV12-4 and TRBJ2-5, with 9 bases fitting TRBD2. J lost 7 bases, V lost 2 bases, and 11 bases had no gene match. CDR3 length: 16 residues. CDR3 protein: CASSLRLAATGGTQYF. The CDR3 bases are TGTGCCAGCAGTTTAAGACTAGCGGCGACCGGGGGGACCCAGTACTTC.

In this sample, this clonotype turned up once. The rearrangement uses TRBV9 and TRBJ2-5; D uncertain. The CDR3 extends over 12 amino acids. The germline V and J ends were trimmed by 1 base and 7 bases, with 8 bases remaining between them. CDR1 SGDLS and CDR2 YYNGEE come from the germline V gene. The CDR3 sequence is CASSVFGVTQYF. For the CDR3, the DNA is TGTGCCAGCAGCGTATTTGGGGTGACCCAGTACTTC.

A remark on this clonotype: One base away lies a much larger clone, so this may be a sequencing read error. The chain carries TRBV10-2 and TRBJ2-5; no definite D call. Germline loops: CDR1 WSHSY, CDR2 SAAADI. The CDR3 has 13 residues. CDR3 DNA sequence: TGCGCCAGAAGTGACCGGCCAGAAGAGACCCAGTACTTC. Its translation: CARSDRPEETQYF.

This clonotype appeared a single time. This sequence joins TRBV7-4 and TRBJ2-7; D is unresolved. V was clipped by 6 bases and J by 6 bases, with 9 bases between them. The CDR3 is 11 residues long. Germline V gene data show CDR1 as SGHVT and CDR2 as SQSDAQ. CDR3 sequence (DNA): TGTGCCAGCAGTTCGTGGCCCGAGCAGTACTTC. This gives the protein CASSSWPEQYF. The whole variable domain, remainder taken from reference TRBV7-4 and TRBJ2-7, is GAGVSQSPRYKVAKRGRDVALRCDSISGHVTLYWYRQTLGQGSEVLTYSQSDAQRDKSGRPSGRFSAERPERSVSTLKIQRTEQGDSAVYLCASSSWPEQYFGPGTRLTVT.

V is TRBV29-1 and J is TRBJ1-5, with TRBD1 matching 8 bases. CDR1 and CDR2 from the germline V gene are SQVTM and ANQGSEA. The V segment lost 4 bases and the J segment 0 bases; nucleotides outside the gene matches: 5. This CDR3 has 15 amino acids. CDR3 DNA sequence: TGCAGCGTTGCAATGGGACAGGATAGCAATCAGCCCCAGCATTTT. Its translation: CSVAMGQDSNQPQHF.

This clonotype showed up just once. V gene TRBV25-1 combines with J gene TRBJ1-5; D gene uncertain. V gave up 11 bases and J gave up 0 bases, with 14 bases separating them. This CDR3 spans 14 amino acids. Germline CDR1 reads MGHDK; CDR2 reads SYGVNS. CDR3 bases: TGTGCCCTCATCGGGAGCAATAGCAATCAGCCCCAGCATTTT. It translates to CALIGSNSNQPQHF.

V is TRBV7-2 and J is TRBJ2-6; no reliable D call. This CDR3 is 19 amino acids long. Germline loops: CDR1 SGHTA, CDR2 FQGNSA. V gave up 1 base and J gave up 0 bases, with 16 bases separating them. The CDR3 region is CASSLDLWLQLSGANVLTF. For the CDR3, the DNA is TGTGCCAGCAGCTTAGACCTTTGGTTACAGCTCTCTGGGGCCAACGTCCTGACTTTC.

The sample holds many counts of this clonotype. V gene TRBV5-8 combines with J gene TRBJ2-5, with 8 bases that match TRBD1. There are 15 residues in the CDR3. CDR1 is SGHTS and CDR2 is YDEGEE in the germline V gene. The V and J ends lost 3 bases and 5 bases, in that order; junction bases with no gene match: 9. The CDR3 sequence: CASSSTGGHWETQYF. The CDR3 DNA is TGTGCCAGCAGCTCTACAGGGGGGCATTGGGAGACCCAGTACTTC.

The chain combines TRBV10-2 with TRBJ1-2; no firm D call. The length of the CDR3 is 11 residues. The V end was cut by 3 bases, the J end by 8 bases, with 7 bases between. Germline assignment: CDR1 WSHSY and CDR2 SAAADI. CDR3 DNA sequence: TGCGCCAGCAGTGACTCCGGGGGCTACACCTTC. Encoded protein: CASSDSGGYTF.

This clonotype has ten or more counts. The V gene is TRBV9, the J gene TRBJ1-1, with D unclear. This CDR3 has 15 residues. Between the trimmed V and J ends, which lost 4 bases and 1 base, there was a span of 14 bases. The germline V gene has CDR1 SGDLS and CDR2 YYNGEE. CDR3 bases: TGTGCCAGCAGCCCAACATCGGGAGGGAACACTGAAGCTTTCTTT. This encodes CASSPTSGGNTEAFF.